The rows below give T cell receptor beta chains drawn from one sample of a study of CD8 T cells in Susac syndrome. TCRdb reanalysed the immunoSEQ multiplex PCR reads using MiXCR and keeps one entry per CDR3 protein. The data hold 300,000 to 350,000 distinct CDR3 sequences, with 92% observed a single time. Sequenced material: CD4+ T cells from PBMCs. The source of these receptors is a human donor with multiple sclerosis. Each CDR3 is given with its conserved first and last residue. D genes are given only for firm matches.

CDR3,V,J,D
CASSEVGSGNQYF,TRBV6-1,TRBJ2-3,TRBD2
CASSLFSPGELFF,TRBV7-2,TRBJ2-2,NA
CASSFGGSSYEQFF,TRBV7-2,TRBJ2-1,TRBD2
CSVSRGGDTEAFF,TRBV29-1,TRBJ1-1,TRBD1
CASSVSGEGQPQHF,TRBV9,TRBJ1-5,NA
CSAKRGEAYGYTF,TRBV20-1,TRBJ1-2,NA
CASSYHQENTEAFF,TRBV6-5,TRBJ1-1,NA
CSADRSLSSYNEQFF,TRBV29-1,TRBJ2-1,NA
CASSKRRVLPSYNEQFF,TRBV21-1,TRBJ2-1,NA
CASSLGGLGPQHF,TRBV12-3/TRBV12-4,TRBJ1-5,NA
CASSQPVEKLFF,TRBV4-1,TRBJ1-4,NA
CASSNRTSNTGELFF,TRBV21-1,TRBJ2-2,NA
CASSLNRAGYEQYF,TRBV5-1,TRBJ2-7,NA
CSARGGDPNYGYTF,TRBV20-1,TRBJ1-2,NA
CAWMGGRNTEAFF,TRBV30,TRBJ1-1,NA
CASSVSGGGFADTQYF,TRBV5-1,TRBJ2-3,NA
CASSLRVATEAFF,TRBV11-3,TRBJ1-1,NA
CASSSGTLSWEQYF,TRBV5-1,TRBJ2-7,NA
CASSIDRDIYNEQFF,TRBV19,TRBJ2-1,NA
CASILQGATAEAFF,TRBV6-6,TRBJ1-1,TRBD1
CASSPQLEQYF,TRBV6-6,TRBJ2-7,NA
CAWSGNRDSYSYEQYF,TRBV30,TRBJ2-7,TRBD1
CASSVTQGAVYGYTF,TRBV5-1,TRBJ1-2,TRBD1
CSASNRWREENTQYF,TRBV20-1,TRBJ2-3,TRBD2
CASRHSDSGSQHF,TRBV19,TRBJ1-5,NA
CASSQGLRGVGAEAFF,TRBV3-1,TRBJ1-1,NA
CASSLTGPSEQFF,TRBV12-3/TRBV12-4,TRBJ2-1,NA
CASSQEYRVYEQYF,TRBV3-1,TRBJ2-7,NA
CASSLNDGDNEQFF,TRBV7-3,TRBJ2-1,NA
CASRPGTGRDTEAFF,TRBV12-3/TRBV12-4,TRBJ1-1,TRBD1
CASSTHLRKAYEQYF,TRBV6-5,TRBJ2-7,NA
CASSARQGGETQYF,TRBV5-1,TRBJ2-5,NA
CASRPTGAGANVLTF,TRBV6-2/TRBV6-3,TRBJ2-6,TRBD1
CSVEDRLAGGPSEQYF,TRBV29-1,TRBJ2-7,TRBD2
CASTPGGTYEQYF,TRBV6-5,TRBJ2-7,NA
CASSVDRGNEKLFF,TRBV9,TRBJ1-4,TRBD1
CSAPGLPPGTEAFF,TRBV20-1,TRBJ1-1,NA
CASRAGSPGDTQYF,TRBV2,TRBJ2-3,NA
CSARDGRKIQETQYF,TRBV20-1,TRBJ2-5,NA
CASSSTGQGSSF,TRBV5-4,TRBJ2-7,TRBD1
CASSLVGLTYGYTF,TRBV7-9,TRBJ1-2,NA
CASSASHSQETQYF,TRBV5-5,TRBJ2-5,NA
CASSGATTRAVSYEQYF,TRBV25-1,TRBJ2-7,NA
CAWSLPHRGSNTIYF,TRBV30,TRBJ1-3,NA
CASRAKGLLVLEQYF,TRBV2,TRBJ2-7,NA
CASSPSETVLETQYF,TRBV7-9,TRBJ2-5,NA
CASSIGRNTEAFF,TRBV19,TRBJ1-1,NA
CASSLDIRTGATGELFF,TRBV7-3,TRBJ2-2,TRBD1
CASSNRTGDYQPQHF,TRBV6-6,TRBJ1-5,TRBD1
CASSRARYGYTF,TRBV12-3/TRBV12-4,TRBJ1-2,NA
CASSLQGGKRGETQYF,TRBV28,TRBJ2-5,NA